This TCR beta chain is drawn from a study of OX40 agonist ivuxolimab in advanced cancers. The table came from immunoSEQ multiplex PCR; TCRdb's copy has only in-frame clones and leaves some out. The sample lists roughly 58,000 clones, about 83% occurring once. With V trimmed by 3 bases and J by 3 bases, 1 base remained unmatched. This CDR3 region has 13 residues. CDR1 is SGHVS and CDR2 is FQNEAQ in the germline V gene. This clone occurred once. Peripheral blood came from all dose cohorts at three timepoints. The chain uses TRBV7-8 and TRBJ1-1; 7 bases align to TRBD1. Specimen: CD4+ or CD8+ T cells sorted from blood, collected in a trial of the OX40 agonist ivuxolimab. The clonotype comes from an adult with an advanced solid tumor such as melanoma, head and neck, liver or kidney cancer. The chain's CDR3 is CASSLDRYTEAFF. CDR3 sequence (DNA): TGTGCCAGCAGCTTGGACAGGTACACTGAAGCTTTCTTT.